These T cell receptor beta chains were read from a single sample in a study of blood T cell repertoires in COVID-19. Assay: immunoSEQ multiplex PCR; the TCRdb copy retains only in-frame clones and omits some. The data hold roughly 340,000 clones, with over 75% observed a single time. The sequenced sample was PBMCs or T cells enriched from blood (not recorded which). The receptors here all came from a man aged 18 to 35 who had recovered from COVID-19. Each CDR3 is given with its conserved first and last residue. D genes are given only for firm matches. A row's size may be missing; if present it is once, few, many or a size class.

d_call: TRBD2; v_call: TRBV5-1; j_call: TRBJ2-2; clone_size: -; cdr3_nt: TGCGCCAGCAGCTTGGCTGTTAGCGGGGGAGGGGAGCTGTTTTTT; cdr3_aa: CASSLAVSGGGELFF
d_call: -; v_call: TRBV27; j_call: TRBJ1-2; clone_size: -; cdr3_nt: TGTGCCAGCAGTTTTCGCGAGCCAACCTATGGCTACACCTTC; cdr3_aa: CASSFREPTYGYTF
d_call: -; v_call: TRBV2; j_call: TRBJ1-2; clone_size: -; cdr3_nt: TGTGCCCGCTACAGGCTCAGGGGTAAGAATGGCTACACCTTC; cdr3_aa: CARYRLRGKNGYTF
d_call: -; v_call: TRBV19; j_call: TRBJ2-1; clone_size: -; cdr3_nt: TGTGCCAGTAGTATAGCGCCGTTATTAGATGAGCAGTTCTTC; cdr3_aa: CASSIAPLLDEQFF
d_call: TRBD1; v_call: TRBV6-1; j_call: TRBJ1-6; clone_size: few; cdr3_nt: TGTGCCAGCAGTGAACTACAGGGGGCGTCTTCACCCCTCCACTTT; cdr3_aa: CASSELQGASSPLHF
d_call: -; v_call: TRBV21-1; j_call: TRBJ2-2; clone_size: -; cdr3_nt: TGTGCCAGCAGCAAAGTCTGTTCTGACGGGACCGGGGAGCTGTTTTTT; cdr3_aa: CASSKVCSDGTGELFF
d_call: -; v_call: TRBV19; j_call: TRBJ1-3; clone_size: -; cdr3_nt: TGTGCCAGCCGTGTTGACAGGTCGGCGCGAGGAAACACCATATATTTT; cdr3_aa: CASRVDRSARGNTIYF
d_call: -; v_call: TRBV2; j_call: TRBJ1-5; clone_size: -; cdr3_nt: TGTGCCAGCAGTGAAGCAGCGGGGACTCAGCCCCAGCATTTT; cdr3_aa: CASSEAAGTQPQHF
d_call: -; v_call: TRBV28; j_call: TRBJ1-4; clone_size: -; cdr3_nt: TGTGCCAGCACCCCCCTGACAGTTGCTAATGAAAAACTGTTTTTT; cdr3_aa: CASTPLTVANEKLFF
d_call: TRBD1; v_call: TRBV13; j_call: TRBJ2-5; clone_size: once; cdr3_nt: TGTGCCAGCAGCTTCGACAGGGGACAGACCCAGTACTTC; cdr3_aa: CASSFDRGQTQYF
d_call: TRBD2; v_call: TRBV19; j_call: TRBJ2-2; clone_size: -; cdr3_nt: TGTGCCAGTAGCACTAGCGGGGGGGAGTACACCGGGGAGCTGTTTTTT; cdr3_aa: CASSTSGGEYTGELFF
d_call: -; v_call: TRBV6-5; j_call: TRBJ1-2; clone_size: -; cdr3_nt: TGTGCCAGCAGTTACTTGGGACAAGCCGATGGCTACACCTTC; cdr3_aa: CASSYLGQADGYTF
d_call: TRBD1; v_call: TRBV7-2; j_call: TRBJ2-2; clone_size: -; cdr3_nt: TGTGCCAGCAGTCCCGGGACAGACACCGGGGAGCTGTTTTTT; cdr3_aa: CASSPGTDTGELFF
d_call: -; v_call: TRBV28; j_call: TRBJ2-1; clone_size: few; cdr3_nt: TGTGCCAGCAGTATGCGGATCTACAATGAGCAGTTCTTC; cdr3_aa: CASSMRIYNEQFF
d_call: TRBD2; v_call: TRBV29-1; j_call: TRBJ2-1; clone_size: -; cdr3_nt: TGCAGCGTCGCTTATAGCGGGAGGGCTGGGGAGCAGTTCTTC; cdr3_aa: CSVAYSGRAGEQFF
d_call: TRBD2; v_call: TRBV28; j_call: TRBJ2-7; clone_size: -; cdr3_nt: TGTGCCAGCAGTAGCGGGAGTACAGAGTACGAGCAGTACTTC; cdr3_aa: CASSSGSTEYEQYF
d_call: -; v_call: TRBV14; j_call: TRBJ1-4; clone_size: -; cdr3_nt: TGTGCCAGCAGCCCTCTCGGGGGGGGGCGGAATGAAAAACTGTTTTTT; cdr3_aa: CASSPLGGGRNEKLFF
d_call: -; v_call: TRBV9; j_call: TRBJ1-5; clone_size: -; cdr3_nt: TGTGCCAGCAGCGCCACCCCGGACAGAAATCAGCCCCAGCATTTT; cdr3_aa: CASSATPDRNQPQHF
d_call: -; v_call: TRBV12-3/TRBV12-4; j_call: TRBJ1-5; clone_size: -; cdr3_nt: TGTGCCAGCAGTTTCGTGAATCAGCCCCAGCATTTT; cdr3_aa: CASSFVNQPQHF
d_call: -; v_call: TRBV4-1; j_call: TRBJ1-5; clone_size: -; cdr3_nt: TGCGCCAGCAGCCACGACCTCGGTGCAGGTAGCAATCAGCCCCAGCATTTT; cdr3_aa: CASSHDLGAGSNQPQHF
d_call: TRBD1; v_call: TRBV28; j_call: TRBJ1-5; clone_size: few; cdr3_nt: TGTGCCAGCAGTGACAGGGCTAATAAGCCCCAGCATTTT; cdr3_aa: CASSDRANKPQHF
d_call: -; v_call: TRBV28; j_call: TRBJ1-5; clone_size: -; cdr3_nt: TGTGCCAGCAGTTTTTTGACTGAACCTAGCAATCAGCCCCAGCATTTT; cdr3_aa: CASSFLTEPSNQPQHF
d_call: -; v_call: TRBV2; j_call: TRBJ2-2; clone_size: -; cdr3_nt: TGTGCCAGCAGTGGTTTCGAGCACGGGGAGCTGTTTTTT; cdr3_aa: CASSGFEHGELFF
d_call: TRBD1; v_call: TRBV3-1/TRBV3-2; j_call: TRBJ1-6; clone_size: once; cdr3_nt: TGTGCCAGCAGCCAAGGGACAGGGTCAACCCTCCACTTT; cdr3_aa: CASSQGTGSTLHF
d_call: -; v_call: TRBV4-1; j_call: TRBJ1-1; clone_size: -; cdr3_nt: TGCGCCAGCAATAGGGCAGGGGAGTTGAACACTGAAGCTTTCTTT; cdr3_aa: CASNRAGELNTEAFF
d_call: -; v_call: TRBV7-4; j_call: TRBJ2-7; clone_size: -; cdr3_nt: TGTGCCAGCAGTCGCGGACAGCCCTCTTACGAGCAGTACTTC; cdr3_aa: CASSRGQPSYEQYF
d_call: -; v_call: TRBV6-5; j_call: TRBJ2-7; clone_size: -; cdr3_nt: TGTGCCAGCAGTACCAATCTATACGAGCAGTACTTC; cdr3_aa: CASSTNLYEQYF
d_call: TRBD1; v_call: TRBV28; j_call: TRBJ1-1; clone_size: -; cdr3_nt: TGTGCCAGCAGCCCAGGGGGCATCAGGAACACTGAAGCTTTCTTT; cdr3_aa: CASSPGGIRNTEAFF
d_call: TRBD1; v_call: TRBV19; j_call: TRBJ1-1; clone_size: -; cdr3_nt: TGTGCCAGTTCACTAGTAGGGACAGCTGAAGCTTTCTTT; cdr3_aa: CASSLVGTAEAFF
d_call: -; v_call: TRBV7-2; j_call: TRBJ2-7; clone_size: -; cdr3_nt: TGTGCCAGCAGCTTCGAGGAAGGTTACGAGCAGTACTTC; cdr3_aa: CASSFEEGYEQYF
d_call: -; v_call: TRBV29-1; j_call: TRBJ1-5; clone_size: -; cdr3_nt: TGCAGCGTTACCCAGGGGAGAGATCAGCCCCAGCATTTT; cdr3_aa: CSVTQGRDQPQHF
d_call: TRBD2; v_call: TRBV9; j_call: TRBJ2-1; clone_size: -; cdr3_nt: TGTGCCAGCAGCGTAGGGGTGACTAGCGCCAGCAATGAGCAGTTCTTC; cdr3_aa: CASSVGVTSASNEQFF
d_call: TRBD2; v_call: TRBV4-1; j_call: TRBJ2-1; clone_size: -; cdr3_nt: TGCGCCAGCAGCCTTCCTAGCGGGGGGAACTCCTACAATGAGCAGTTCTTC; cdr3_aa: CASSLPSGGNSYNEQFF
d_call: -; v_call: TRBV28; j_call: TRBJ1-2; clone_size: -; cdr3_nt: TGTGCCAGCAGTATACTGACAGATGGCTACACCTTC; cdr3_aa: CASSILTDGYTF
d_call: TRBD1; v_call: TRBV19; j_call: TRBJ1-5; clone_size: -; cdr3_nt: TGTGCCAGTAGTAGACAGGGAAAAAATCAGCCCCAGCATTTT; cdr3_aa: CASSRQGKNQPQHF
d_call: -; v_call: TRBV27; j_call: TRBJ2-7; clone_size: -; cdr3_nt: TGTGCCAGCAGTTTAACGAGCTCCTACGAGCAGTACTTC; cdr3_aa: CASSLTSSYEQYF
d_call: -; v_call: TRBV5-1; j_call: TRBJ2-5; clone_size: -; cdr3_nt: TGCGCCAGCAGACCCCAGGGGATTGGGGGAGAGACCCAGTACTTC; cdr3_aa: CASRPQGIGGETQYF
d_call: -; v_call: TRBV14; j_call: TRBJ2-3; clone_size: -; cdr3_nt: TGTGCCAGCAAGACCCCCCGGGACATTTACTGGGTGGATACGCAGTATTTT; cdr3_aa: CASKTPRDIYWVDTQYF
d_call: -; v_call: TRBV27; j_call: TRBJ2-1; clone_size: -; cdr3_nt: TGTGCCAGCAGTTCGTGGGGGCAGAAACTGGGATACAATGAGCAGTTCTTC; cdr3_aa: CASSSWGQKLGYNEQFF
d_call: -; v_call: TRBV9; j_call: TRBJ1-2; clone_size: -; cdr3_nt: TGTGCCAGCAGCATATCCCCAGTCCCAGATGGCTACACCTTC; cdr3_aa: CASSISPVPDGYTF
d_call: -; v_call: TRBV12-5; j_call: TRBJ2-3; clone_size: -; cdr3_nt: TGTGCTAGTGGTGCCGGGTTCACAGATACGCAGTATTTT; cdr3_aa: CASGAGFTDTQYF
d_call: TRBD1; v_call: TRBV28; j_call: TRBJ2-4; clone_size: -; cdr3_nt: TGTGCCAGCAGTTTATGGACAGGGGCCAAAAACATTCAGTACTTC; cdr3_aa: CASSLWTGAKNIQYF
d_call: TRBD1; v_call: TRBV5-4; j_call: TRBJ1-4; clone_size: -; cdr3_nt: TGTGCCAGCAGCTGGGGGACAGGGGGTAATGAAAAACTGTTTTTT; cdr3_aa: CASSWGTGGNEKLFF
d_call: -; v_call: TRBV5-5; j_call: TRBJ2-1; clone_size: -; cdr3_nt: TGTGCCAGCAGCTCGGGGGTCAGCTCCTACAATGAGCAGTTCTTC; cdr3_aa: CASSSGVSSYNEQFF
d_call: TRBD1; v_call: TRBV18; j_call: TRBJ1-2; clone_size: -; cdr3_nt: TGTGCCAGCTCACCAGCACAGGGGAACTATGGCTACACCTTC; cdr3_aa: CASSPAQGNYGYTF
d_call: TRBD2; v_call: TRBV7-6; j_call: TRBJ2-7; clone_size: -; cdr3_nt: TGTGCCAGCAGCCTTCTTAGCGGGGGCTCCTACGAGCAGTACTTC; cdr3_aa: CASSLLSGGSYEQYF